This TCR beta chain was recorded in a study of shared clonotypes between healthy human individuals. For the study at large: CD4 naive and CD4 memory each took three plates per donor, while CD8 naive took two and CD8 memory one.

Study donors comprised healthy, HIV-negative adults devoid of recent acute infection or vaccination. Each PCR replicate from the sorted subsets contained 150 to 250 ng DNA, which is roughly 33,000 T cell genomes. TCRdb keeps only in-frame clones here, not all; method: immunoSEQ multiplex PCR. The sample lists 500,000 or so clones, around 96% occurring once. This CDR3 region has 17 residues. CDR1 and CDR2 from the germline V gene are SEHNR and FQNEAQ (reference sequence). Losses at the gene ends were 5 bases for V and 3 bases for J; bases not matched to a gene: 12. Specimen: naive CD4+ T cells sorted from blood. Subset described: CD45RA+ positively selected. The rearrangement uses TRBV7-9 and TRBJ2-1; 8 bases are a match to TRBD2. This TCR was sampled from a woman in her 30s in good health. The CDR3 sequence is CASSETGTRGFYNEQFF. Here the CDR3 DNA reads TGTGCCAGCAGCGAAACCGGGACTAGGGGTTTCTACAATGAGCAGTTCTTC.